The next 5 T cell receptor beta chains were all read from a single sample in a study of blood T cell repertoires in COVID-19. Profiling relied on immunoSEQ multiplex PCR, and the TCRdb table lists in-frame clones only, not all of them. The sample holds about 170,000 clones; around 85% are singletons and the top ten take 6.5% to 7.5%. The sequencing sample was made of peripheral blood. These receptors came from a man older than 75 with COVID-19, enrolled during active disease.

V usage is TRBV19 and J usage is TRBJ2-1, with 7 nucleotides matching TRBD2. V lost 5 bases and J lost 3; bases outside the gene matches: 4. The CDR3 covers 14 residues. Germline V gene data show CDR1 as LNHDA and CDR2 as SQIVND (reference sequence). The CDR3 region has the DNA TGTGCCAGTAGTGGGGGGGTTCGCTACAATGAGCAGTTCTTC. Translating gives CASSGGVRYNEQFF.

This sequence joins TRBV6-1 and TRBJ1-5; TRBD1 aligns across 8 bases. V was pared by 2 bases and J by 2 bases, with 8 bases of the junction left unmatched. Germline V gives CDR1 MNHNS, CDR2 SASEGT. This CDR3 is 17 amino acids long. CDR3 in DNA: TGTGCCAGCAGTGAACGGCAGGGGGCAGGGGGCAATCAGCCCCAGCATTTT. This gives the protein CASSERQGAGGNQPQHF.

The CDR3 DNA reads TGTGCCAGCAGTTCCCAGACAGGGAAAGCTTTCTTT. As protein: CASSSQTGKAFF. The chain is built from TRBV6-5 and TRBJ1-1; 7 bases match TRBD1. V gave up 4 bases and J gave up 9 bases; unmatched junction bases: 5. The CDR3 runs 12 residues. Germline V gene lookup returns CDR1 MNHEY and CDR2 SVGAGI.

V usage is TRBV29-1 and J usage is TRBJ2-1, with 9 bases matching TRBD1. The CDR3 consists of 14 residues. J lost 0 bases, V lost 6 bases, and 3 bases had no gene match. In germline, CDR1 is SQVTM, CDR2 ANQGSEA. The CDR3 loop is CSVRDRASYNEQFF. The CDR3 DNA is TGCAGCGTCCGGGACAGGGCCTCCTACAATGAGCAGTTCTTC.

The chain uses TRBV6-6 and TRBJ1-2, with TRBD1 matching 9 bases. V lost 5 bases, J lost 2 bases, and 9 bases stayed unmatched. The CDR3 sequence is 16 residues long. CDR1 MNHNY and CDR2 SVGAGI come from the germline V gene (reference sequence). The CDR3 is CASSRRTGARNYGYTF. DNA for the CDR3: TGTGCCAGCAGTCGAAGGACAGGGGCCCGAAACTATGGCTACACCTTC.